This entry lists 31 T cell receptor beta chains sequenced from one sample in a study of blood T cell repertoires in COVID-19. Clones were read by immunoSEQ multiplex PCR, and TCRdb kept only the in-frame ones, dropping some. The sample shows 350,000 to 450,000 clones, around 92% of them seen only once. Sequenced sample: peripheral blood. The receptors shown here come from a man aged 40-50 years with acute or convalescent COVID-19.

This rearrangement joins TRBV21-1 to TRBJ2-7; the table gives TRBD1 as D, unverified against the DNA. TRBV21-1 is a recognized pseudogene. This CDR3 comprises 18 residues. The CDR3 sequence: CASSAARQGVRDHYEQYF. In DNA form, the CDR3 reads TGTGCCAGCAGCGCCGCACGCCAGGGGGTGAGGGATCACTACGAGCAGTACTTC.

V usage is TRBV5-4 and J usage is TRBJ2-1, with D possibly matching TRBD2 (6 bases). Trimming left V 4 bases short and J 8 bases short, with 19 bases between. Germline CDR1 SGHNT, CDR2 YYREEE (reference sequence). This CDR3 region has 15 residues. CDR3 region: CASSTGPGLYHEQFF. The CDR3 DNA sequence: TGTGCCAGCAGCACCGGACCGGGACTTTACCATGAGCAGTTCTTC.

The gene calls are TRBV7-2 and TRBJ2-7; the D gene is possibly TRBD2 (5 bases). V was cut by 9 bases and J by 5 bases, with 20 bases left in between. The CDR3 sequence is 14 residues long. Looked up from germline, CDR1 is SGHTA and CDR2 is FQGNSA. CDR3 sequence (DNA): TGTGCCAGTAACCCGGATCGGGGTAGTAACGAGCAGTACTTC. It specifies CASNPDRGSNEQYF.

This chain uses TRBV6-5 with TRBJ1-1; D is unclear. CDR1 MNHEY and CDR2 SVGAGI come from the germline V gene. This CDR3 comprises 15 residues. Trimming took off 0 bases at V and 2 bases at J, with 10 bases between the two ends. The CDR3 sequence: CASSYSSRGNTEAFF. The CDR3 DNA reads TGTGCCAGCAGTTACTCGAGTCGGGGAAACACTGAAGCTTTCTTT.

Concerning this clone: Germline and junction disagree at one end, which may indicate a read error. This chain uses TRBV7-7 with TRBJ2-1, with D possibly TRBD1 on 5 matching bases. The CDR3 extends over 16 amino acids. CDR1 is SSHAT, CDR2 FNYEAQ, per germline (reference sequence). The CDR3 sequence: CASSSLRVTPYNEQFF. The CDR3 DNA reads TGTGCTAGCAGCTCTCTCAGGGTTACCCCTTACAATGAGCAGTTCTTC.

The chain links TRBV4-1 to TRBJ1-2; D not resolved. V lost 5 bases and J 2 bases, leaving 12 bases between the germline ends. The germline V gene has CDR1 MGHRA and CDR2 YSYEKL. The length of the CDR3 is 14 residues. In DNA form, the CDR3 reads TGCGCCAGCAGCACCAGACCGGGGAACTATGGCTACACCTTC. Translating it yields CASSTRPGNYGYTF.

CDR3 protein: CASSMKEGRETQYF. CDR3 bases: TGTGCCAGTAGTATGAAGGAGGGTAGAGAGACCCAGTACTTC. The chain is built from TRBV19 and TRBJ2-5, with D possibly TRBD2 on 6 matching bases. V lost 3 bases and J 4 bases, leaving 12 bases between the germline ends. CDR1 is LNHDA and CDR2 is SQIVND in the germline V gene (reference sequence). This CDR3 spans 14 amino acids.

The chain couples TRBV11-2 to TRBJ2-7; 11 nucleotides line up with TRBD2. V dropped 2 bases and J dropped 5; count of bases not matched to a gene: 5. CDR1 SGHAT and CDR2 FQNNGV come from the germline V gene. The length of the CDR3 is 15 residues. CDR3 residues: CASSLLAGGFHEQYF. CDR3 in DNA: TGTGCCAGCAGCTTACTAGCGGGAGGATTCCACGAGCAGTACTTC.

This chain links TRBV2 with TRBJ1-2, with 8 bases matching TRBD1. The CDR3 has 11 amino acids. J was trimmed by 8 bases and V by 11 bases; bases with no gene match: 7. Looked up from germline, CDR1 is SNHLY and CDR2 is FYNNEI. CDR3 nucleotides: TGTGCCGGCTCGACAGGGGTAGGCTACACCTTC. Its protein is CAGSTGVGYTF.

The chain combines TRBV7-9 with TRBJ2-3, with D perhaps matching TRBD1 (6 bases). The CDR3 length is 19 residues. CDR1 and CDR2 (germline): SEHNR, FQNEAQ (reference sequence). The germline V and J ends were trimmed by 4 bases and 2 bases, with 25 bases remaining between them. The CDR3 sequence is CASSSGILEQGIFTDTQYF. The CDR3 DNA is TGTGCCAGCAGCTCGGGTATTTTGGAACAGGGCATATTCACAGATACGCAGTATTTT.

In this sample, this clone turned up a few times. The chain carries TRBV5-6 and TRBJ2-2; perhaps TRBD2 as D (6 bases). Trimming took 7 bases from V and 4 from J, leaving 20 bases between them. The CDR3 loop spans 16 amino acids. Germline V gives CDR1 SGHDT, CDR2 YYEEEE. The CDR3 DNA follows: TGTGCCAGCTCACCCTCGGGGGTTGGGGGCACCGGGGAGCTGTTTTTT. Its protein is CASSPSGVGGTGELFF.

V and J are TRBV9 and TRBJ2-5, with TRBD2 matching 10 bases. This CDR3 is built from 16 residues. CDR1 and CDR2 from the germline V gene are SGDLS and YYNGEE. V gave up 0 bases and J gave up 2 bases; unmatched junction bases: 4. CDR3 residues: CASSVGASGRQETQYF. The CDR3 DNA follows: TGTGCCAGCAGCGTAGGTGCTAGCGGGAGACAAGAGACCCAGTACTTC.

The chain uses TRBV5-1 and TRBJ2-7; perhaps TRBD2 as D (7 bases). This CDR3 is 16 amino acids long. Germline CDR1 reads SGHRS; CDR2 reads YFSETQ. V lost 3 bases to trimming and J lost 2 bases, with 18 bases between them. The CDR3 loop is CASSSPPSRGPYEQYF. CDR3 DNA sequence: TGCGCCAGCAGCTCCCCACCCTCGCGGGGGCCCTACGAGCAGTACTTC.

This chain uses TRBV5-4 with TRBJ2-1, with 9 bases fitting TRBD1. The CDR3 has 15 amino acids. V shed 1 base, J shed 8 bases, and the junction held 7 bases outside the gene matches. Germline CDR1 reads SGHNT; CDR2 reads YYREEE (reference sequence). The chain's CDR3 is CASSLNRGRIHEQFF. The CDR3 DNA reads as TGTGCCAGCAGCTTGAACAGGGGGCGCATACATGAGCAGTTCTTC.

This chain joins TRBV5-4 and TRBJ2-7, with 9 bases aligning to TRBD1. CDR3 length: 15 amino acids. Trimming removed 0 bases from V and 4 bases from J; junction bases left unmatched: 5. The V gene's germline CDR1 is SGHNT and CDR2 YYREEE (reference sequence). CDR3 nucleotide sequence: TGTGCCAGCAGCTTGGCACAGGGGGCCGTTTACGAGCAGTACTTC. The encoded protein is CASSLAQGAVYEQYF.

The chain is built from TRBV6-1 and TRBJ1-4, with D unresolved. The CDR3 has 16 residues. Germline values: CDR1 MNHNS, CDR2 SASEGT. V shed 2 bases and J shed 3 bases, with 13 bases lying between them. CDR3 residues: CASSESPAAANEKLFF. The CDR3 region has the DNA TGTGCCAGCAGTGAATCCCCCGCGGCAGCTAATGAAAAACTGTTTTTT.

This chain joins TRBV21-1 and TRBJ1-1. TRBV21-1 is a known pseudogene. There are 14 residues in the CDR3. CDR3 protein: CASSNGGLNTEAFF. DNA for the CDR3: TGTGCCAGCAGCAACGGCGGTTTGAACACTGAAGCTTTCTTT.

The CDR3 bases are TGCAGCGCGGGAACAGGGCTCGGAGATACGCAGTATTTT. Translated: CSAGTGLGDTQYF. V and J are TRBV29-1 and TRBJ2-3; a weak D match, TRBD1 (6 bases). This CDR3 comprises 13 residues. Germline loops: CDR1 SQVTM, CDR2 ANQGSEA. V dropped 7 bases and J dropped 5 bases, with 16 bases sitting between them.

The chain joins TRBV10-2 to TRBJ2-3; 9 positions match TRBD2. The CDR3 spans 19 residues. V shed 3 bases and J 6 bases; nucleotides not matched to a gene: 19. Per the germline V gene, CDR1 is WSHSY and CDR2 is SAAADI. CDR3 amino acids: CASSEYPRSSGNLGDTQYF. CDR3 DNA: TGCGCCAGCAGTGAATACCCGAGGTCTAGCGGGAACCTGGGCGATACGCAGTATTTT.

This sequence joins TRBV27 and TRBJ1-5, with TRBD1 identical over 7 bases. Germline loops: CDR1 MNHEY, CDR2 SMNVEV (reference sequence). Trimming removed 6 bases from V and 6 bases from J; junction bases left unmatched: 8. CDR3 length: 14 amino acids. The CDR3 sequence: CASSPGGFGQPQHF. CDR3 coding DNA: TGTGCCAGCAGCCCAGGGGGTTTCGGTCAGCCCCAGCATTTT.

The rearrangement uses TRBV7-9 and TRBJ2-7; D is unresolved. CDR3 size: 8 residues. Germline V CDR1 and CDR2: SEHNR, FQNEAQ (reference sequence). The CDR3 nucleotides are TGTGTGAGTTACGAGCAGTACTTC. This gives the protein CVSYEQYF.

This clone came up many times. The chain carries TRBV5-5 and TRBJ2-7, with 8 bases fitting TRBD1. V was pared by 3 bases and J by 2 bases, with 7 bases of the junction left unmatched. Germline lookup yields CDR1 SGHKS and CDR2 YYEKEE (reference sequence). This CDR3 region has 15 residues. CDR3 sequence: CASSYIGQGAYEQYF. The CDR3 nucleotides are TGTGCCAGCAGCTACATAGGACAGGGCGCCTACGAGCAGTACTTC.

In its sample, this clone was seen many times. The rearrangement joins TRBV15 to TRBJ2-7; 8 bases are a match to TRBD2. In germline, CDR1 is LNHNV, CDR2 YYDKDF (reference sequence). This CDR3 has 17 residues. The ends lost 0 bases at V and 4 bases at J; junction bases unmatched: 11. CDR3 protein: CATSRELGTGGHYEQYF. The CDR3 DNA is TGTGCCACCAGCAGAGAGCTGGGAACGGGGGGGCATTACGAGCAGTACTTC.

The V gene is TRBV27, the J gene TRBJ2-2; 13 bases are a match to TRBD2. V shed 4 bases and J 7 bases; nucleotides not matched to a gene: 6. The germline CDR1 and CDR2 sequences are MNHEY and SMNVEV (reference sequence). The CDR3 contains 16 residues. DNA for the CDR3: TGTGCCAGCAGTTCAGGACTAGCGGGAGTGTACGGGGAGCTGTTTTTT. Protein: CASSSGLAGVYGELFF.

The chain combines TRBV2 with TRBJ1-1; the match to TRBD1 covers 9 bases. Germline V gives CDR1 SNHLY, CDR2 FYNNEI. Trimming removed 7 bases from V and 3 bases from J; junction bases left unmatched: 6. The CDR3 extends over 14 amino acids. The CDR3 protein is CASTSGQGYTEAFF. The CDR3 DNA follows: TGTGCCAGCACCTCTGGACAGGGGTACACTGAAGCTTTCTTT. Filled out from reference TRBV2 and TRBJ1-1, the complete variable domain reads EPEVTQTPSHQVTQMGQEVILRCVPISNHLYFYWYRQILGQKVEFLVSFYNNEISEKSEIFDDQFSVERPDGSNFTLKIRSTKLEDSAMYFCASTSGQGYTEAFFGQGTRLTVV.

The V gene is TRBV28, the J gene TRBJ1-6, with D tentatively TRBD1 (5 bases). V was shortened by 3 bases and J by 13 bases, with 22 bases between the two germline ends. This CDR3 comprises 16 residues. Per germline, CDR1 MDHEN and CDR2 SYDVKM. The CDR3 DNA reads TGTGCCAGCAGTTTTCCGAGTCGGGGCCTCCGGGGGCCCCTCCACTTT. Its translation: CASSFPSRGLRGPLHF.

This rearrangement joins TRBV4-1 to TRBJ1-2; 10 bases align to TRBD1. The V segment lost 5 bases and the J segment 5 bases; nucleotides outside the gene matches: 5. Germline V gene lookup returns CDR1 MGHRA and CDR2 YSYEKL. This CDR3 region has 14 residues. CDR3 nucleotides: TGCGCCAGCAGCTCCCCGGGACAGGGGTATGGCTACACCTTC. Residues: CASSSPGQGYGYTF.

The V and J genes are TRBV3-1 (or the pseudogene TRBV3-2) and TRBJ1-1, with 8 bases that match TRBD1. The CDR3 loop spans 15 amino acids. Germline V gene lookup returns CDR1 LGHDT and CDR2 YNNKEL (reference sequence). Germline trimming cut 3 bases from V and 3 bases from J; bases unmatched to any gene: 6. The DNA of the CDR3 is TGTGCCAGCAGCCAGGACGACAGGGGTTACACTGAAGCTTTCTTT. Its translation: CASSQDDRGYTEAFF.

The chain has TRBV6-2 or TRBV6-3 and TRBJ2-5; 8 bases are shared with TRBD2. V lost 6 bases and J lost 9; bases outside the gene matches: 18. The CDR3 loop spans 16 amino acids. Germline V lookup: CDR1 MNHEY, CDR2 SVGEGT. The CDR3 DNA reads TGTGCCAGCAGCCCCGGTAGCGGGATCGCTCTCGAAGCCCAGTACTTC. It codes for CASSPGSGIALEAQYF.

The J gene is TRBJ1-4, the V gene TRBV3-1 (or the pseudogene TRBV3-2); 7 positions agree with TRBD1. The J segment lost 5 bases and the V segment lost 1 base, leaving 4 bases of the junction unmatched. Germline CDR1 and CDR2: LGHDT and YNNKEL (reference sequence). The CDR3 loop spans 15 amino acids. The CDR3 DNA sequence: TGTGCCAGCAGCCAAGCGGGACAGTTAAATGAAAAACTGTTTTTT. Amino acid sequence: CASSQAGQLNEKLFF.

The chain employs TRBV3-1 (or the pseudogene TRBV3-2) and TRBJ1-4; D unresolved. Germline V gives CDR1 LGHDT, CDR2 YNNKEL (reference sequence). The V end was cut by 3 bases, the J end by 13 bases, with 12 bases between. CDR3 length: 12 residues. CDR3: CASSHIGDALFF. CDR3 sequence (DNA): TGTGCCAGCAGCCATATCGGGGATGCACTGTTTTTT.